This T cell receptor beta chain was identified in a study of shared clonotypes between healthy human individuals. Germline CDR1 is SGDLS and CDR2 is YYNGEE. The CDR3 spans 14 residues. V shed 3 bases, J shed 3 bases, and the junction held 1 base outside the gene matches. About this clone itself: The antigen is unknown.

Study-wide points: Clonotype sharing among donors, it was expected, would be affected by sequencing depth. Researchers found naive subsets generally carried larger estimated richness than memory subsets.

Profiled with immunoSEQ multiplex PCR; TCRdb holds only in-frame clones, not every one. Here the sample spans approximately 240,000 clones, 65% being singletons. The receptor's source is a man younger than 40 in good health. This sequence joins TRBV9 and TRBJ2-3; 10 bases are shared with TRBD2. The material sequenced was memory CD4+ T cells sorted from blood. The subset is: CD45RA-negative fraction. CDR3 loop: CASSEGLATDTQYF. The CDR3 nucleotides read TGTGCCAGCAGCGAGGGACTAGCGACAGATACGCAGTATTTT.